A single sample is the source of the 14 T cell receptor beta chains below, sequenced in a study of T cell repertoires in cytomegalovirus infection. MiXCR, applied by TCRdb to the reads, yields one record per CDR3 protein. Of fewer than 550,000 distinct CDR3 sequences detected, approximately 30% appear once; the ten largest clones hold roughly 13%. The specimen was PBMCs. The receptors were gathered from a human donor in good health (CMV status not recorded). Some clones in this sample may be carry-over from other donors' samples.

The J gene is TRBJ2-7, the V gene TRBV29-1, with 7 bases that match TRBD2. With 4 bases clipped from V and 5 bases from J, the junction kept 8 bases outside the gene matches. The CDR3 sequence is 13 residues long. Looked up from germline, CDR1 is SQVTM and CDR2 is ANQGSEA. The CDR3 bases are TGCAGCGTTGCTCTCCGACGGGGGGACGAGCAGTACTTC. It translates to CSVALRRGDEQYF.

V gene TRBV10-3 combines with J gene TRBJ1-2, with 7 nucleotides matching TRBD1. The V and J ends lost 2 bases and 3 bases, in that order; junction bases with no gene match: 6. Germline CDR1 is ENHRY and CDR2 is SYGVKD. CDR3 length: 15 residues. The CDR3: CAISENRQGDYGYTF. The CDR3 DNA reads as TGTGCCATCAGTGAGAATCGACAGGGAGACTATGGCTACACCTTC.

This clonotype was seen a handful of times. This chain links TRBV10-3 with TRBJ1-1, with D perhaps TRBD1 (5 bases). The CDR3 spans 14 residues. Germline V gives CDR1 ENHRY, CDR2 SYGVKD. V dropped 6 bases and J dropped 1 base, with 12 bases sitting between them. DNA of the CDR3: TGTGCCATCAGAACGGACAAAGGGAACACTGAAGCTTTCTTT. Translating it yields CAIRTDKGNTEAFF.

The rearrangement links TRBV28 to TRBJ2-1; TRBD1 matches at 8 bases. The CDR3 covers 16 residues. Germline V CDR1 and CDR2: MDHEN, SYDVKM. The V gene end was trimmed by 2 bases and the J gene end by 6 bases; junction bases not matched to a gene: 9. In DNA form, the CDR3 reads TGTGCCAGCAGTTTACCCGGACAGGGAAGAGGCAATGAGCAGTTCTTC. Translated: CASSLPGQGRGNEQFF.

This chain joins TRBV4-1 and TRBJ2-7; D may correspond to TRBD1 or TRBD2 (5 bases each). Germline lookup yields CDR1 MGHRA and CDR2 YSYEKL. With 1 base removed from V and 4 bases from J, the gap between germline ends came to 14 bases. The CDR3 spans 15 residues. In nucleotides, the CDR3 is TGCGCCAGCAGCCAAGTGAGGGGTCCTGTGTACGAGCAGTACTTC. Amino acids: CASSQVRGPVYEQYF.

There are many counts of this clonotype. The chain combines TRBV18 with TRBJ2-7, with TRBD1 as a possible D gene (5 bases). This CDR3 is built from 17 residues. Germline CDR1 KGHSH, CDR2 LQKENI. Trimming cost V 3 bases and J 2 bases, with 20 bases left between them. CDR3 nucleotides: TGTGCCAGCTCACCGAGAGACAGTCCAGTCTTTACCTACGAGCAGTACTTC. It specifies CASSPRDSPVFTYEQYF.

V is TRBV28 and J is TRBJ2-1; 10 nucleotides align to TRBD2. Germline V gene sequence: CDR1 MDHEN, CDR2 SYDVKM. The CDR3 loop spans 15 amino acids. Germline trimming cut 5 bases from V and 2 bases from J; bases unmatched to any gene: 3. The CDR3 protein is CASSPTSGTYNEQFF. In DNA, the CDR3 is TGTGCCAGCAGTCCTACTAGCGGGACCTACAATGAGCAGTTCTTC.

The rearrangement uses TRBV18 and TRBJ2-1, with no clear D. CDR1 KGHSH and CDR2 LQKENI come from the germline V gene. CDR3 length: 13 residues. Trimming pared 6 bases from V and 5 bases from J, leaving 11 bases between. For the CDR3, the DNA is TGTGCCAGCTCCCCGTACGTCGACAATGAGCAGTTCTTC. Protein sequence: CASSPYVDNEQFF.

This clonotype was recorded a few times. The chain uses TRBV11-2 and TRBJ2-7; D tentatively reads TRBD1 or TRBD2 (5 bases each). The V end lost 5 bases, the J end lost 3 bases, and 29 bases lay between the germline ends. CDR1 SGHAT and CDR2 FQNNGV come from the germline V gene. The CDR3 contains 19 residues. CDR3 in amino acids: CASSPIGAHGGLVRYEQYF. The CDR3, as DNA: TGTGCCAGCAGCCCAATAGGGGCTCATGGGGGTTTGGTACGCTACGAGCAGTACTTC.

Concerning this clonotype: One junction end does not reproduce the germline sequence, and a read error may be involved. V gene TRBV4-1 combines with J gene TRBJ1-4; D is ambiguous. Germline V gives CDR1 MGHRA, CDR2 YSYEKL. The CDR3 has 17 amino acids. The CDR3, as DNA: TGTGCCAGCAGCCAAGATGGGTCGGTTGCAACTAATGAAAAACTGTTTTTT. Amino acid sequence: CASSQDGSVATNEKLFF.

The CDR3 sequence: CASSGGGQFF. CDR3 nucleotides: TGTGCCAGCAGCGGAGGGGGGCAGTTCTTC. The J gene is TRBJ2-1, the V gene TRBV6-2 or TRBV6-3; perhaps D is TRBD1 or TRBD2 (6 bases each). CDR1 is MNHEY and CDR2 is SVGEGT in the germline V gene. Between the trimmed V and J ends, which lost 6 bases and 12 bases, there was a span of 9 bases. This CDR3 has 10 amino acids.

The chain carries TRBV7-2 and TRBJ2-5; 13 bases match TRBD2. This CDR3 spans 16 amino acids. V lost 5 bases and J lost 5; bases outside the gene matches: 8. Germline CDR1 SGHTA, CDR2 FQGNSA. The CDR3 sequence is CASSGRTSGGGETQYF. DNA of the CDR3: TGTGCCAGCAGCGGAAGGACTAGCGGGGGCGGGGAGACCCAGTACTTC.

The chain combines TRBV12-3 or TRBV12-4 with TRBJ1-1, with D possibly TRBD1 on 6 matching bases. V was trimmed by 3 bases and J by 3 bases, leaving 14 bases between them. The CDR3 is made up of 15 amino acids. As DNA, the CDR3 is TGTGCCAGCAGTTTGGTGGGGGCTGAGGACACTGAAGCTTTCTTT. Translated, it gives CASSLVGAEDTEAFF.

The chain combines TRBV7-9 with TRBJ2-1; 8 nucleotides agree with TRBD2. The CDR3 has 15 residues. Germline V gives CDR1 SEHNR, CDR2 FQNEAQ (reference sequence). V trimming: 5 bases; J trimming: 0 bases; junction bases outside the gene matches: 3. This CDR3 is CASSPGLDSYNEQFF. The CDR3 region has the DNA TGTGCCAGCAGCCCGGGACTAGACTCCTACAATGAGCAGTTCTTC. The full variable domain, with the rest looked up from reference TRBV7-9 and TRBJ2-1, is DTGVSQNPRHKITKRGQNVTFRCDPISEHNRLYWYRQTLGQGPEFLTYFQNEAQLEKSRLLSDRFSAERPKGSFSTLEIQRTEQGDSAMYLCASSPGLDSYNEQFFGPGTRLTVL.